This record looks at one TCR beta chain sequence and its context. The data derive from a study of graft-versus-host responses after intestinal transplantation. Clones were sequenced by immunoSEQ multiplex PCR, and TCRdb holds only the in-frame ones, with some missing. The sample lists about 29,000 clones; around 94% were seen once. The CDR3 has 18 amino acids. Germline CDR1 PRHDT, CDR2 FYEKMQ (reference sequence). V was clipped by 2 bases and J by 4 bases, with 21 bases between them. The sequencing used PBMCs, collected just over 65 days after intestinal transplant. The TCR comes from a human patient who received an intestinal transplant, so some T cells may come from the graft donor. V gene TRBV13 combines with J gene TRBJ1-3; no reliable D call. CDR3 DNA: TGTGCCAGCAGCTTAAGACTACCGCCCCGAGGTTCGGGAAACACCATATATTTT. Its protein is CASSLRLPPRGSGNTIYF. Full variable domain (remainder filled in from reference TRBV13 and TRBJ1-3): AAGVIQSPRHLIKEKRETATLKCYPIPRHDTVYWYQQGPGQDPQFLISFYEKMQSDKGSIPDRFSAQQFSDYHSELNMSSLELGDSALYFCASSLRLPPRGSGNTIYFGEGSWLTVV.